This TCR beta chain was captured in a study of a mutant IDH1 vaccine in newly diagnosed glioma (dated by TCRdb to the early 2020s). The study in broad terms: Patients were given eight vaccinations, in weeks 1, 3, 5, 7, 11, 15, 19 and 23, which matched visits V03 through V10. Vaccination started 4-6 weeks after radiotherapy alone, or was given together with temozolomide cycles in the groups whose treatment included chemotherapy. Of the approximately 30 treated patients, around 60% were male and about 40% were female, and the mean age was approximately 39 years. Before enrollment, patients had received standard therapy of radiotherapy alone, temozolomide alone, or radiochemotherapy with temozolomide; most received the combination. Peripheral blood was collected at six visits: V03 (baseline), V05, V07, V10, V12 and V13. Longitudinal TCRB deep sequencing was done for 20 to 25 treated patients, wherever samples were available for exploratory analyses.

What the study reported, not specific to this receptor: PBMC samples for TCRB deep sequencing were selected based on availability. Pseudoprogression seemed to be unrelated to changes in the top peripheral T cell clonotypes found by TCRB sequencing. Vaccine-induced immune responses across multiple MHC alleles were detected in 93.3% of patients. According to the authors, sample limitations meant that analyses of patient blood samples could not be reproduced.

The CDR3 has 15 amino acids, counting the end cysteine and phenylalanine. Only the CDR3 DNA stays, 45 bases, in frame from base 1. In the germline V gene, CDR1 corresponds to MGHRA and CDR2 to YSYEKL. Trimmed from V: 2 bases; trimmed from J: 4 bases; junction bases lacking a gene match: 4. Sample time point, as interpreted from the label and publication: week 23, last vaccination. Each vaccine dose, consisting of 300 ug of a 20-mer mutant IDH1 peptide in Montanide, was administered subcutaneously with topical imiquimod. The donors had newly diagnosed IDH1-mutant astrocytomas of WHO grade 3 or 4 that showed loss of nuclear ATRX. The samples were drawn from NOA16, a multicentre, single-arm, open-label phase I trial in Germany that tested a mutant IDH1 peptide vaccine in humans for the first time. Genomic DNA for TCRB sequencing was extracted from EDTA blood using the DNeasy Blood and Tissue Kit. Library creation used the immunoSEQ multiplex PCR assay. Rearranged TCR beta chain sequences were amplified using the hsTCRB Kit according to the manufacturer's protocol. Sequencing of TCRB libraries was carried out on an Illumina MiSeq. The source study handled its data this way. Demultiplexing, trimming and gene mapping were performed with the kit vendor's proprietary platform. The immuneACCESS repertoire file appears here via TCRdb, limited to in-frame rearrangements. These files lack a portion of the clones; in checked studies, under half of the deficit traces to unresolved V genes, and the cause of the others is not known. V, J and clone size are those of that table, while D and trimming were read from the DNA. The sample includes tens of thousands of clones, with more than 70% observed a single time. Jointly, the top ten make up 0.7% to 0.95% of the sample.

This clone was recorded once. Its antigen is still unknown. No base quality values were provided; no much bigger clone lies one nucleotide off. The rearranged chain carries TRBV4-1 and TRBJ2-7; 11 bases in the middle match TRBD1. This receptor was identified in a woman in her forties or fifties with glioma. This specimen was PBMCs, taken from a glioma patient whose treatment included an IDH1 peptide vaccine. The CDR3 here reads CASSQYGTGGYEQYF. The sequence in DNA is TGCGCCAGCAGCCAATACGGGACAGGGGGTTACGAGCAGTACTTC.